This TCR beta chain was sequenced during a study of blood T cells in healthy people across ages. Study-level results: Diversity estimates drawn from one million T cells were deemed underestimates.

Germline V CDR1 and CDR2: SGHKS, YYEKEE (reference sequence). CDR3 length: 15 residues. V was pared by 4 bases and J by 7 bases, with 13 bases of the junction left unmatched. A J-beta primer mix and a sample-barcoded 5' primer were used in a second PCR of roughly 7 to 12 cycles. TCRdb passed the 5' RACE reads through MiXCR, listing each CDR3 protein once. The table shows around 1,000,000 distinct CDR3 sequences, with 20% to 25% occurring only once. About this clonotype itself: The antigen is not known.

These data also featured in a second study, about T cells of mothers and their children.

The receptor comes from a girl aged 2-10 years in good health. Sequencing used blood. V and J are TRBV5-5 and TRBJ2-5; 7 bases line up with TRBD1. CDR3: CASSHPNPYRGTQYF. The CDR3 region has the DNA TGTGCCAGCAGCCACCCAAACCCGTACAGGGGGACCCAGTACTTC.